One T cell receptor beta chain is described in this entry. The CDR3 has 15 residues. The ends were cut back, 2 bases at V and 1 base at J, with 12 bases in the middle. CDR1 MDHEN and CDR2 SYDVKM come from the germline V gene. These data are taken from a study of response to subunit inactivated influenza vaccine. One entry per CDR3 protein results from TCRdb running MiXCR on the RT-PCR reads. The sample lists 500,000 to 700,000 distinct CDR3 sequences, approximately 20% occurring once. A further study also used this sample, focusing on T cells expressing NK-cell markers. From that paper: The cDNA for TCR beta came from 5'RACE template switching with UMIs. Seven HCMV-seropositive donors and one seronegative donor made up the eight sequenced donors. Sorting in several experiments was restricted by an anti-gamma-delta TCR antibody to alpha-beta TCR T cells. Evidence did not settle whether expanded NKG2C+ T cell clones targeted HCMV.

The TCR comes from a man over 45 who received an inactivated influenza vaccine. Here the sequenced sample was CD4+ T cells sorted from PBMCs, taken 11 to 12 days after vaccination. The chain combines TRBV28 with TRBJ2-7; D may be TRBD2 (7 bases). The CDR3 spells CASSLRGGGSYEQYF. In DNA, the CDR3 is TGTGCCAGCAGTTTAAGGGGGGGCGGTTCCTACGAGCAGTACTTC.